The 14 T cell receptor beta chains listed next were all sequenced from one sample in a study of cytomegalovirus exposure and HLA in healthy donors. PCR primers comprised 60 Vbeta and 13 Jbeta primers. Sequencing was performed with immunoSEQ multiplex PCR; in TCRdb, only in-frame clones are kept and a portion is missing. The sample lists approximately 150,000 clones; less than 9.5% were seen once. The sequencing sample was made of PBMCs. All receptors derive from a male donor in good health and CMV-seronegative.

This clone was counted between two and nine times. The chain has TRBV4-2 and TRBJ1-1; 10 bases agree with TRBD1. Per germline, CDR1 LGHNA and CDR2 YNFKEQ. There are 14 residues in the CDR3. The V and J ends lost 2 bases and 8 bases, in that order; junction bases with no gene match: 5. For the CDR3, the DNA is TGTGCCAGCAGCCAACGACAGGGGGCTAGGGAAGCTTTCTTT. This codes for CASSQRQGAREAFF.

The chain employs TRBV27 and TRBJ2-2; D uncertain. The CDR3 extends over 14 amino acids. The germline V gene has CDR1 MNHEY and CDR2 SMNVEV (reference sequence). V lost 6 bases to trimming and J lost 5 bases, with 13 bases between them. The CDR3: CASRTSRTTGELFF. The DNA for the CDR3 is TGTGCCAGCAGGACATCACGAACGACCGGGGAGCTGTTTTTT.

The J gene is TRBJ2-2, the V gene TRBV6-4; TRBD1 matches 9 bases. Trimming cost V 6 bases and J 3 bases; bases outside gene matches: 5. CDR1 and CDR2 from the germline V gene are MRHNA and SNTAGT. The CDR3 runs 15 residues. The CDR3 DNA sequence: TGTGCCAGCAGGGCGACAGGGGGTGACACCGGGGAGCTGTTTTTT. It is translated as CASRATGGDTGELFF.

This clone has more than one count but fewer than ten. The gene calls are TRBV4-3 and TRBJ2-7; 10 nucleotides line up with TRBD2. The CDR3 contains 19 residues. The V and J ends lost 1 base and 2 bases, in that order; junction bases with no gene match: 14. Germline assignment: CDR1 LGHNA and CDR2 YSLEER. The CDR3 protein is CASSQALQKTSGFTYEQYF. DNA of the CDR3: TGCGCCAGCAGCCAAGCCCTCCAAAAGACTAGCGGGTTCACCTACGAGCAGTACTTC.

This clone appeared a few times. The chain recombines TRBV29-1 with TRBJ1-1; D ambiguous. V lost 6 bases, J lost 3 bases, and 14 bases lay in between. Per germline, CDR1 SQVTM and CDR2 ANQGSEA. The CDR3 extends over 13 amino acids. In DNA form, the CDR3 reads TGCAGCGTGGGTTTCGCCGGAGACACTGAAGCTTTCTTT. Its translation: CSVGFAGDTEAFF.

The chain combines TRBV29-1 with TRBJ1-1; TRBD1 is a possible D gene (5 bases). The V gene's germline CDR1 is SQVTM and CDR2 ANQGSEA. The germline V and J ends were trimmed by 2 bases and 8 bases, with 6 bases remaining between them. This CDR3 contains 10 residues. CDR3 sequence reads: CSVENREAFF. The CDR3 DNA sequence: TGCAGCGTTGAAAACAGGGAAGCTTTCTTT.

This clone was detected only a few times. V is TRBV28 and J is TRBJ2-4; D gene uncertain. V was shortened by 5 bases and J by 0 bases, with 8 bases between the two germline ends. CDR3 length: 14 residues. From germline, CDR1 is MDHEN and CDR2 SYDVKM. CDR3 DNA: TGTGCCAGCAGTCATAGATCAGCCAAAAACATTCAGTACTTC. It encodes CASSHRSAKNIQYF. Together with reference TRBV28 and TRBJ2-4, the CDR3 gives the full variable domain: DVKVTQSSRYLVKRTGEKVFLECVQDMDHENMFWYRQDPGLGLRLIYFSYDVKMKEKGDIPEGYSVSREKKERFSLILESASTNQTSMYLCASSHRSAKNIQYFGAGTRLSVL.

The chain has TRBV5-1 and TRBJ1-6, with no clear D. Germline V lookup: CDR1 SGHRS, CDR2 YFSETQ. The CDR3 extends over 13 amino acids. V was clipped by 2 bases and J by 5 bases, with 5 bases between them. CDR3 region: CASSFVNNSPLHF. CDR3 DNA: TGCGCCAGCAGCTTTGTTAATAATTCACCCCTCCACTTT. The complete variable domain, with remaining parts taken from reference TRBV5-1 and TRBJ1-6, reads KAGVTQTPRYLIKTRGQQVTLSCSPISGHRSVSWYQQTPGQGLQFLFEYFSETQRNKGNFPGRFSGRQFSNSRSEMNVSTLELGDSALYLCASSFVNNSPLHFGNGTRLTVT.

The chain joins TRBV5-4 to TRBJ2-3; possibly TRBD2 for D (6 bases). CDR3 length: 14 amino acids. The V and J ends lost 3 bases and 5 bases respectively, with 13 bases between them. Germline loops: CDR1 SGHNT, CDR2 YYREEE (reference sequence). CDR3 DNA: TGTGCCAGCAGCTGGGAGTTGGGAGGAGATACGCAGTATTTT. Encoded protein: CASSWELGGDTQYF.

The chain joins TRBV7-9 to TRBJ1-2; 10 bases match TRBD1. The CDR3 spans 16 residues. Losses at the gene ends were 4 bases for V and 6 bases for J; bases not matched to a gene: 11. Germline loops: CDR1 SEHNR, CDR2 FQNEAQ (reference sequence). The CDR3 reads CASSSRDRGVVDGYTF. CDR3 DNA sequence: TGTGCCAGCAGCTCCCGGGACAGGGGCGTGGTAGATGGCTACACCTTC.

The rearrangement joins TRBV7-3 to TRBJ2-2; D perhaps matches TRBD1 (6 bases). Trimming removed 2 bases at V and 0 bases at J, with 7 bases between. The CDR3 length is 15 residues. Germline CDR1 reads SGHTA; CDR2 reads FQGTGA. The CDR3 loop is CASSLGGANTGELFF. The CDR3, as DNA: TGTGCCAGCAGCTTAGGGGGCGCGAACACCGGGGAGCTGTTTTTT.

This clone was picked up a small number of times. V usage is TRBV5-6 and J usage is TRBJ2-7; D might be TRBD2 (6 bases). The CDR3 totals 14 residues. Deletions cut 0 bases from V and 0 bases from J, with 7 bases between. Germline assignment: CDR1 SGHDT and CDR2 YYEEEE. The CDR3, as DNA: TGTGCCAGCAGCTTGGAGCGGGTCTCCTACGAGCAGTACTTC. Its protein product is CASSLERVSYEQYF.

The chain carries TRBV2 and TRBJ2-3, with TRBD2 identical over 9 bases. The CDR3 runs to 17 residues. The germline gives CDR1 SNHLY, CDR2 FYNNEI. Trimming removed 5 bases from V and 3 bases from J; junction bases left unmatched: 12. The CDR3 reads CASSQTAGGLATDTQYF. CDR3 bases: TGTGCCAGCAGTCAAACCGCGGGGGGACTAGCTACAGATACGCAGTATTTT.

The chain has TRBV28 and TRBJ2-7, with 9 nucleotides matching TRBD1. From germline, CDR1 is MDHEN and CDR2 SYDVKM. The V segment lost 6 bases and the J segment 2 bases; nucleotides outside the gene matches: 5. The CDR3 extends over 14 amino acids. The CDR3 protein is CASRRTGEAYEQYF. The DNA for the CDR3 is TGTGCCAGCAGAAGGACAGGGGAGGCCTACGAGCAGTACTTC.